These 22 T cell receptor beta chains share one sample of origin, sequenced in a study of T cell responses to AZD1222 COVID-19 vaccine. TCRdb's copy holds only in-frame clones and misses some; the assay was immunoSEQ multiplex PCR. Of roughly 93,000 clones detected, 89% appear once; the ten largest clones hold over 2.5%. The sequenced sample was peripheral blood, obtained on day 0 of MenACWY control vaccination. The source of these receptors is an adult in good health.

This chain joins TRBV7-9 and TRBJ1-2, with D uncertain. The germline gives CDR1 SEHNR, CDR2 FQNEAQ (reference sequence). The V gene lost 1 base and the J gene lost 7 bases, with 10 bases spanning the gap. This CDR3 has 13 residues. The CDR3 region has the DNA TGTGCCAGCAGCTTAGGATCTGGGTTTGGCTACACCTTC. Translating it yields CASSLGSGFGYTF.

The V call is TRBV7-9, the J call TRBJ2-1; 9 positions match TRBD2. Germline V CDR1 and CDR2: SEHNR, FQNEAQ (reference sequence). Unmatched junction bases numbered 8, after V lost 4 bases and J lost 7 bases. The CDR3 is made up of 15 amino acids. CDR3 nucleotide sequence: TGTGCCAGCAGCTCCGTCCCGGGACTAGCAAATGAGCAGTTCTTC. Its protein product is CASSSVPGLANEQFF.

V and J are TRBV9 and TRBJ1-3; 8 nucleotides agree with TRBD1. V shed 3 bases and J 0 bases; nucleotides not matched to a gene: 14. Germline V gene data show CDR1 as SGDLS and CDR2 as YYNGEE. The length of the CDR3 is 19 residues. Here the CDR3 reads CASSDGTGARKSSGNTIYF. The CDR3 DNA sequence: TGTGCCAGCAGCGATGGGACAGGTGCCCGGAAAAGCTCTGGAAACACCATATATTTT.

This rearrangement joins TRBV7-3 to TRBJ2-1; the D call may be TRBD1 or TRBD2 (6 bases each). This CDR3 is built from 14 residues. CDR1 is SGHTA, CDR2 FQGTGA, per germline. The V gene lost 2 bases and the J gene lost 6 bases, with 11 bases spanning the gap. The CDR3 loop reads CASSLLGGLNEQFF. The CDR3 coding sequence is TGTGCCAGCAGCTTACTCGGGGGCCTCAATGAGCAGTTCTTC.

This rearrangement joins TRBV5-1 to TRBJ1-5, with a weak D call TRBD1 (5 bases). CDR3 length: 15 amino acids. Germline assignment: CDR1 SGHRS and CDR2 YFSETQ. V lost 0 bases and J 6 bases, leaving 13 bases between the germline ends. The CDR3 DNA is TGCGCCAGCAGCTTGGATGGGGTGAGGGGTCAGCCCCAGCATTTT. It codes for CASSLDGVRGQPQHF.

The chain is built from TRBV6-2 or TRBV6-3 and TRBJ2-3, with 9 bases aligning to TRBD2. Per germline, CDR1 MNHEY and CDR2 SVGEGT. This CDR3 comprises 15 residues. V shed 2 bases, J shed 7 bases, and the junction held 7 bases outside the gene matches. The CDR3 coding sequence is TGTGCCAGCAGTTACCGCGGGGGGGCCTCGAATACGCAGTATTTT. It encodes CASSYRGGASNTQYF.

J is TRBJ2-1 and V is TRBV7-2; a possible D gene is TRBD2 (5 bases). Trimming took off 1 base at V and 9 bases at J, with 16 bases between the two ends. The germline CDR1 and CDR2 sequences are SGHTA and FQGNSA. This CDR3 comprises 15 residues. The CDR3 DNA reads TGTGCCAGCAGCTTAGAAGATGGGCGGGCGGGTGAGCAGTTCTTC. It translates to CASSLEDGRAGEQFF.

The chain is built from TRBV14 and TRBJ1-3; no definite D call. CDR3 length equals 15 residues. The germline CDR1 and CDR2 sequences are SGHDN and FVKESK. V was shortened by 1 base and J by 0 bases, with 7 bases between the two germline ends. CDR3 coding DNA: TGTGCCAGCAGCCAAGTAAGAAGCTCTGGAAACACCATATATTTT. It specifies CASSQVRSSGNTIYF.

V gene TRBV2 combines with J gene TRBJ1-2; D not certain. Germline assignment: CDR1 SNHLY and CDR2 FYNNEI. The CDR3 totals 15 residues. Trimming removed 1 base at V and 5 bases at J, with 14 bases between. CDR3 protein: CASSEVQLTRYGYTF. As DNA, the CDR3 is TGTGCCAGCAGTGAAGTACAATTGACACGGTATGGCTACACCTTC.

The V and J genes are TRBV19 and TRBJ1-3; weak D call: TRBD1 (5 bases). Trimming cost V 7 bases and J 2 bases, with 9 bases left between them. The CDR3 runs 13 residues. Germline values: CDR1 LNHDA, CDR2 SQIVND (reference sequence). The CDR3 DNA follows: TGTGCCAGTATGCGGGGGACTGGAAACACCATATATTTT. It codes for CASMRGTGNTIYF.

V and J are TRBV18 and TRBJ2-5; D gene unclear. The CDR3 length is 13 residues. Trimming stripped 4 bases from V and 1 base from J, with 7 bases between. Germline loops: CDR1 KGHSH, CDR2 LQKENI. The CDR3: CASSLRLQETQYF. CDR3 nucleotides: TGTGCCAGCTCACTAAGGCTCCAAGAGACCCAGTACTTC.

The V and J genes are TRBV7-3 and TRBJ1-1, with TRBD1 as a possible D gene (5 bases). Per germline, CDR1 SGHTA and CDR2 FQGTGA. Deletions cut 5 bases from V and 1 base from J, with 8 bases between. This CDR3 has 13 residues. The CDR3 protein is CASSADRNTEAFF. Here the CDR3 DNA reads TGTGCCAGCAGCGCCGACAGGAACACTGAAGCTTTCTTT. The complete variable domain, with remaining parts taken from reference TRBV7-3 and TRBJ1-1, reads GAGVSQTPSNKVTEKGKYVELRCDPISGHTALYWYRQSLGQGPEFLIYFQGTGAADDSGLPNDRFFAVRPEGSVSTLKIQRTERGDSAVYLCASSADRNTEAFFGQGTRLTVV.

The V and J genes are TRBV30 and TRBJ2-1; no clear D. The CDR3 sequence is 16 residues long. V lost 0 bases to trimming and J lost 2 bases, with 14 bases between them. Germline values: CDR1 GTSNPN, CDR2 SVGIG (reference sequence). The CDR3 coding sequence is TGTGCCTGGAGTGTCGGCCTGCAAAGTCCCTACAATGAGCAGTTCTTC. Its protein product is CAWSVGLQSPYNEQFF.

Points on this clone: Other DNA sequences of this sample code for an identical CDR3. The chain links TRBV4-3 to TRBJ2-3; possibly TRBD2 for D (5 bases). The CDR3 runs to 13 residues. Trimming left V 2 bases short and J 3 bases short, with 6 bases between. CDR1 LGHNA and CDR2 YSLEER come from the germline V gene. CDR3 sequence: CASSQPGTDTQYF. The CDR3 DNA follows: TGCGCCAGCAGCCAACCGGGGACAGATACGCAGTATTTT.

V is TRBV7-3 and J is TRBJ2-3; D is perhaps TRBD1 (6 bases). Germline V gene data show CDR1 as SGHTA and CDR2 as FQGTGA. The V end lost 5 bases, the J end lost 3 bases, and 12 bases lay between the germline ends. This CDR3 contains 14 residues. CDR3 bases: TGTGCCAGCAGCCGGACAGCCATTACAGATACGCAGTATTTT. This encodes CASSRTAITDTQYF.

The chain employs TRBV18 and TRBJ2-1, with no clear D. Looked up from germline, CDR1 is KGHSH and CDR2 is LQKENI. V gave up 2 bases and J gave up 10 bases, with 6 bases separating them. This CDR3 comprises 11 residues. In DNA form, the CDR3 reads TGTGCCAGCTCACCATCTCAGGAGCAGTTCTTC. Amino acids: CASSPSQEQFF.

The CDR3 DNA sequence: TGTGCCAGCAGTTACCCGGGCTTCTCTGGGGCCAACGTCCTGACTTTC. Amino acid sequence: CASSYPGFSGANVLTF. The rearrangement joins TRBV6-2 or TRBV6-3 to TRBJ2-6; D gene ambiguous. The CDR3 contains 16 residues. Trimming shortened V by 2 bases and J by 0 bases, and 8 bases separated the two germline ends. Germline values: CDR1 MNHEY, CDR2 SVGEGT.

This clone was recorded only once. V and J are TRBV5-6 and TRBJ1-3; tentatively, D is TRBD1 (5 bases). The germline V gene encodes CDR1 SGHDT and CDR2 YYEEEE. CDR3 length: 17 residues. V was cut by 1 base and J by 2 bases, with 16 bases left in between. CDR3 nucleotides: TGTGCCAGCAGCTTGCTTGGTGGGGGTCAACCTGGAAACACCATATATTTT. Its translation is CASSLLGGGQPGNTIYF.

The chain recombines TRBV5-5 with TRBJ2-7, with D possibly TRBD1 on 6 matching bases. This CDR3 region has 16 residues. Germline CDR1 is SGHKS and CDR2 is YYEKEE (reference sequence). V shed 2 bases and J shed 4 bases, with 19 bases lying between them. CDR3 coding DNA: TGTGCCAGCAGCTTACCAGGGGCTATCCTTACATACGAGCAGTACTTC. Its protein is CASSLPGAILTYEQYF.

J is TRBJ1-4 and V is TRBV9; a weak D match, TRBD1 (6 bases). The germline V gene encodes CDR1 SGDLS and CDR2 YYNGEE. The CDR3 consists of 15 residues. V lost 0 bases and J lost 4, with 10 bases in between. CDR3 nucleotides: TGTGCCAGCAGCGTAGCAGGACAGAATAATGAAAAACTGTTTTTT. It specifies CASSVAGQNNEKLFF.

This clone was seen more than once but under ten times. The chain combines TRBV5-1 with TRBJ1-5; D not certain. Per germline, CDR1 SGHRS and CDR2 YFSETQ. This CDR3 is 13 amino acids long. V lost 4 bases and J 4 bases, leaving 9 bases between the germline ends. For the CDR3, the DNA is TGCGCCAGCAGCCCCGACGGAAATCAGCCCCAGCATTTT. It encodes CASSPDGNQPQHF.

This clone has only one observation. The chain joins TRBV7-8 to TRBJ2-1; 15 bases align to TRBD2. The trim removed 1 base at V and 2 bases at J, leaving 6 bases unmatched. CDR3 size: 19 residues. Germline V lookup: CDR1 SGHVS, CDR2 FQNEAQ. Here the CDR3 reads CASSLVRTSGGVPYNEQFF. CDR3 bases: TGTGCCAGCAGCTTAGTTCGGACTAGCGGGGGGGTACCCTACAATGAGCAGTTCTTC.